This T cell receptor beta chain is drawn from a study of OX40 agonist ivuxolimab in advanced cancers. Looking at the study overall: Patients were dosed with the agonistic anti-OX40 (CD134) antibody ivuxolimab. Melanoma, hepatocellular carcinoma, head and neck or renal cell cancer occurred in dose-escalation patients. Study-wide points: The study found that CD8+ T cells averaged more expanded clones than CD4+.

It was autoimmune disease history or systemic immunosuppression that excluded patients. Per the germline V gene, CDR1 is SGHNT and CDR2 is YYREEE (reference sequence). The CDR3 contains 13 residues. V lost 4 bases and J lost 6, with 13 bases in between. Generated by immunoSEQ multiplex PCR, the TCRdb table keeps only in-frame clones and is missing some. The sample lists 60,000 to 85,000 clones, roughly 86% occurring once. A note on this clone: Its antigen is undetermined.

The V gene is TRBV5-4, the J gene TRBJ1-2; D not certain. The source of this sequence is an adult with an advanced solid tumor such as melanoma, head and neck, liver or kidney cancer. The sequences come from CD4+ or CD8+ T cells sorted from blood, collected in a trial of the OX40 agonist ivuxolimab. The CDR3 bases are TGTGCCAGCAGCCCCCGCGGGGATCATGGCTACACCTTC. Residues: CASSPRGDHGYTF.